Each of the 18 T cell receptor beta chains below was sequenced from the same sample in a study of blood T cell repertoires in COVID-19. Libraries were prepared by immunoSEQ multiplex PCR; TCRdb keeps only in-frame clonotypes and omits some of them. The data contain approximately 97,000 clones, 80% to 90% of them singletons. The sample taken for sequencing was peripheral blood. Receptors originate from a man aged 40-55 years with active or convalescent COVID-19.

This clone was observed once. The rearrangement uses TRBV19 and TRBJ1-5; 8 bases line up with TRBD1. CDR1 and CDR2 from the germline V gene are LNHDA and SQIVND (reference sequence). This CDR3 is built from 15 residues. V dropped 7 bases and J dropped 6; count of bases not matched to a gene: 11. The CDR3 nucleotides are TGTGCCAGTACCGTCGGGTACAGGGGGGCTCAGCCCCAGCATTTT. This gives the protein CASTVGYRGAQPQHF.

The CDR3 nucleotides read TGTGCCAGTAGCCCCCATCCTCAAGCGGGTGGCTACACCTTC. The encoded protein is CASSPHPQAGGYTF. The V call is TRBV19, the J call TRBJ1-2; no clear D. Germline assignment: CDR1 LNHDA and CDR2 SQIVND (reference sequence). Between the trimmed V and J ends, which lost 6 bases and 7 bases, there was a span of 18 bases. This CDR3 contains 14 residues.

The CDR3 spells CASSPGTSGGARETQYF. CDR3 in DNA: TGTGCCAGCAGCCCCGGGACTAGCGGGGGGGCCCGCGAGACCCAGTACTTC. This sequence joins TRBV7-3 and TRBJ2-5, with 16 bases lining up with TRBD2. Trimming cost V 5 bases and J 5 bases; bases outside gene matches: 8. This CDR3 is 17 amino acids long. Germline CDR1 and CDR2: SGHTA and FQGTGA.

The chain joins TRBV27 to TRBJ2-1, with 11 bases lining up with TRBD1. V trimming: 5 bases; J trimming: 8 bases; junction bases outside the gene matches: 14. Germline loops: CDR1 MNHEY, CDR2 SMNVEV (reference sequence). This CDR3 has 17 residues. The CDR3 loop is CASSNTHRDRGFDEQFF. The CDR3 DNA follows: TGTGCCAGCAGTAATACCCACCGGGACAGGGGGTTTGATGAGCAGTTCTTC.

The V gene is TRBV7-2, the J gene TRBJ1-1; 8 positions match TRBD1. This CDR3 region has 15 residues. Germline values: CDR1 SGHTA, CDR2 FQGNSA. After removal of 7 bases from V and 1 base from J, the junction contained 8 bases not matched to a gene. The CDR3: CASTPWTGQNTEAFF. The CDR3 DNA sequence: TGTGCCAGCACACCTTGGACAGGGCAGAACACTGAAGCTTTCTTT.

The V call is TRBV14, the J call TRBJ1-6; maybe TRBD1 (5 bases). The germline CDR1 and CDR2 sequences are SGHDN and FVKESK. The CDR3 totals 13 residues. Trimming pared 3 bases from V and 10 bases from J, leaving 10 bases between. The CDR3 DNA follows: TGTGCCAGCAGCCAGGGGTCAGGGTCACCCCTCCACTTT. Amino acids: CASSQGSGSPLHF. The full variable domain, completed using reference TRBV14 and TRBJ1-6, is EAGVTQFPSHSVIEKGQTVTLRCDPISGHDNLYWYRRVMGKEIKFLLHFVKESKQDESGMPNNRFLAERTGGTYSTLKVQPAELEDSGVYFCASSQGSGSPLHFGNGTRLTVT.

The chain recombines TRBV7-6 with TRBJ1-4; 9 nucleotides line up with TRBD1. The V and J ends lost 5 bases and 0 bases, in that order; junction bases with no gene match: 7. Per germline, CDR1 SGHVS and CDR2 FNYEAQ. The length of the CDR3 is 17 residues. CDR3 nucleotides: TGTGCCAGCAGCGCAACAGGGGGCAGAGCAACTAATGAAAAACTGTTTTTT. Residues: CASSATGGRATNEKLFF.

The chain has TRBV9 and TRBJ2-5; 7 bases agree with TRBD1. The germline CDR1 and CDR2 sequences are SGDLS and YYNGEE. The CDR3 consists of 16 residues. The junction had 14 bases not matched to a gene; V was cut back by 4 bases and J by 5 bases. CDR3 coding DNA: TGTGCCAGCAGCCCCCAGCAGACAGGGTTGGGGGAGACCCAGTACTTC. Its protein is CASSPQQTGLGETQYF.

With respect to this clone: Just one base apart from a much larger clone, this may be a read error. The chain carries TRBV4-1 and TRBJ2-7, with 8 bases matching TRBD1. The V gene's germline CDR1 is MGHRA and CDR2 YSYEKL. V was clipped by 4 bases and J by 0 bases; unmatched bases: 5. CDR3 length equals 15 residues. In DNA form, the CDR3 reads TGCGCCAGCAGCCCTGGTGGGACAGGCTCCTACGAGCAGTACTTC. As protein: CASSPGGTGSYEQYF.

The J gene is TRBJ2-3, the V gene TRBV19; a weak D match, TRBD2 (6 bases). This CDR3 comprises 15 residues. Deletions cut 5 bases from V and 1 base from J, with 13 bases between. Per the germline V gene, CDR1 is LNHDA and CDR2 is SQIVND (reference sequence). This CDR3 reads CASSVRGKGTDTQYF. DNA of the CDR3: TGTGCCAGTAGTGTTCGGGGGAAAGGCACAGATACGCAGTATTTT.

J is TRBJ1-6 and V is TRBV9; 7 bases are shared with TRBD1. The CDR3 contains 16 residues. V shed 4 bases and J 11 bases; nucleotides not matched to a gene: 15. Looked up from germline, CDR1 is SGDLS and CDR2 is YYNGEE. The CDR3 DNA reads TGTGCCAGCAGCCCCTCGACAGGGCCGGGTCTGGCACCCCTCCACTTT. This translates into CASSPSTGPGLAPLHF.

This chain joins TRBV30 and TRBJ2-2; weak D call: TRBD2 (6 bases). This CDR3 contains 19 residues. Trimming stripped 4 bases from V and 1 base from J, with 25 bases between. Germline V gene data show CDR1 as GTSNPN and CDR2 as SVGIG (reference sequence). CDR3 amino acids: CAWTRTGTFSGENTGELFF. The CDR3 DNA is TGTGCCTGGACCCGCACAGGTACTTTTAGCGGCGAGAACACCGGGGAGCTGTTTTTT. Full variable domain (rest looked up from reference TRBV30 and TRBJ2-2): SQTIHQWPATLVQPVGSPLSLECTVEGTSNPNLYWYRQAAGRGLQLLFYSVGIGQISSEVPQNLSASRPQDRQFILSSKKLLLSDSGFYLCAWTRTGTFSGENTGELFFGEGSRLTVL.

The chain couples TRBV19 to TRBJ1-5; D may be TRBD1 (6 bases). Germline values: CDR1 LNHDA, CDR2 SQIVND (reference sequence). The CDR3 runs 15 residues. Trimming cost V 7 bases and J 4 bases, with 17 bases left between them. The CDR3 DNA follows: TGTGCCAGTACCACCCAAGGGGGAGAAAATCAGCCCCAGCATTTT. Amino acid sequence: CASTTQGGENQPQHF.

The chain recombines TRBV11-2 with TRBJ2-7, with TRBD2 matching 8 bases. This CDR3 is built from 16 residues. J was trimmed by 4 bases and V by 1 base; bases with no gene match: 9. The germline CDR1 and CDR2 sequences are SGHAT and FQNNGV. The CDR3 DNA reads TGTGCCAGCAGCTTAGCGGGGGGGCCAGGGAGGTACGAGCAGTACTTC. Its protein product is CASSLAGGPGRYEQYF.

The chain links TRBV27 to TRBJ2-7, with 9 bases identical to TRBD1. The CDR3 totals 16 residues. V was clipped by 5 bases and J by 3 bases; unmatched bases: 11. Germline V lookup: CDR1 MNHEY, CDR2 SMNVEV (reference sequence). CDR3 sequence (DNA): TGTGCCAGCAGTCCCCAAGCCGGGACAGGGCGCTACGAGCAGTACTTC. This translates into CASSPQAGTGRYEQYF.

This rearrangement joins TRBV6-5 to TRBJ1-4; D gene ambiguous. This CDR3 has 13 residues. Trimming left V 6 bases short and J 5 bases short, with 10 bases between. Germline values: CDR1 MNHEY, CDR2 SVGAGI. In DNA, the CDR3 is TGTGCCAGCAGGAGGCTTTCCAATGAAAAACTGTTTTTT. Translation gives CASRRLSNEKLFF.

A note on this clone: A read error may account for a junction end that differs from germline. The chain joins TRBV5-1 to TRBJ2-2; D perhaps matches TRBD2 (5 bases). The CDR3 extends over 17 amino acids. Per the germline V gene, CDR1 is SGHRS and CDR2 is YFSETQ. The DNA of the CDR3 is TGCGCCAGCAGCTTGGCCGTCGTGAGGCCCGAACACCGGGGAGCTGTTTTT. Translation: CASSLAVVRPEHRGAVF.

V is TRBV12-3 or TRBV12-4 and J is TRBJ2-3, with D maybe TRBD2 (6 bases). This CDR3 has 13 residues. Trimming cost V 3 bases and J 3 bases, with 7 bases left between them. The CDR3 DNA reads TGTGCCAGCAGTTTTCGGGGGACAGATACGCAGTATTTT. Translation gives CASSFRGTDTQYF.